One and the same sample provided the 17 T cell receptor beta chains below, sequenced in a study of PD-1 blockade in classical Hodgkin lymphoma. Repertoires were generated with immunoSEQ multiplex PCR, while TCRdb's copy carries only in-frame clones and drops some. The data contain 43,000 or so clones, 88% of them singletons. Every single patient, without exception, relapsed after autologous stem cell transplantation, and brentuximab vedotin exposure varied. The sample consisted of peripheral blood mononuclear cells (PBMCs), taken at baseline. All receptors derive from a human donor with classical Hodgkin lymphoma.

DNA for the CDR3: TGCGCCAGCAGCTACAGGGTGAACACTGAAGCTTTCTTT. Its translation is CASSYRVNTEAFF. The chain recombines TRBV4-1 with TRBJ1-1, with D possibly TRBD1 on 6 matching bases. This CDR3 is built from 13 residues. Germline CDR1 MGHRA, CDR2 YSYEKL. Trimming removed 5 bases at V and 0 bases at J, with 7 bases between.

The CDR3 reads CASSIRAGGVEQYF. The DNA of the CDR3 is TGTGCCAGTAGTATTCGGGCGGGGGGAGTCGAGCAGTACTTC. V and J are TRBV19 and TRBJ2-7; 8 bases align to TRBD2. Germline V gene data show CDR1 as LNHDA and CDR2 as SQIVND (reference sequence). The CDR3 is 14 amino acids. After removal of 3 bases from V and 6 bases from J, the junction contained 7 bases not matched to a gene.

The genes are TRBV11-3 and TRBJ2-7, with a tentative D call TRBD2 (6 bases). V lost 1 base, J lost 7 bases, and 20 bases lay in between. The CDR3 is made up of 16 amino acids. Germline V gene data show CDR1 as SGHNT and CDR2 as YENEEA. The CDR3 sequence: CASSLGSGTGASEQYF. The CDR3 DNA is TGTGCCAGCAGCTTAGGGTCCGGGACTGGAGCGTCGGAGCAGTACTTC.

J is TRBJ2-3 and V is TRBV6-1; D gene unclear. The CDR3 consists of 14 residues. V lost 6 bases and J lost 0, with 10 bases in between. Germline V CDR1 and CDR2: MNHNS, SASEGT. The CDR3 region is CASRTPPSTDTQYF. Here the CDR3 DNA reads TGTGCCAGCAGAACCCCCCCCAGCACAGATACGCAGTATTTT.

This sequence joins TRBV6-1 and TRBJ1-2; TRBD1 matches 7 bases. Trimming at V came to 3 bases and at J to 14 bases, leaving 15 bases not matched to a gene. The CDR3 extends over 14 amino acids. Germline CDR1 reads MNHNS; CDR2 reads SASEGT. The CDR3 coding sequence is TGTGCCAGCAGTGACCTCCAAAACAGGGGCCGGAAAACCTTC. Protein product: CASSDLQNRGRKTF.

Details on this clone: At the DNA level, this CDR3 is encoded by other sequences in the same sample as well. The chain uses TRBV20-1 and TRBJ1-1, with D unresolved. V lost 1 base to trimming and J lost 4 bases, with 4 bases between them. Germline V gene sequence: CDR1 DFQATT, CDR2 SNEGSKA (reference sequence). The CDR3 consists of 11 residues. CDR3 amino acids: CSARVITEAFF. Written as DNA, the CDR3 is TGCAGTGCTAGAGTTATCACTGAAGCTTTCTTT.

In its sample, this clone was seen once. The V gene is TRBV18, the J gene TRBJ2-7; TRBD1 is a possible D gene (5 bases). This CDR3 comprises 15 residues. V lost 2 bases and J lost 2, with 13 bases in between. Germline assignment: CDR1 KGHSH and CDR2 LQKENI. This CDR3 is CASSPSPTDTYEQYF. CDR3 sequence (DNA): TGTGCCAGCTCACCATCCCCGACGGACACCTACGAGCAGTACTTC.

V usage is TRBV7-3 and J usage is TRBJ2-2, with D possibly being TRBD1 or TRBD2 (5 bases each). This CDR3 comprises 16 residues. Germline V gene data show CDR1 as SGHTA and CDR2 as FQGTGA. V was shortened by 4 bases and J by 3 bases, with 15 bases between the two germline ends. The CDR3 reads CASSSSRDRYTGELFF. CDR3 coding DNA: TGTGCCAGCAGCTCGAGCCGGGACCGCTACACCGGGGAGCTGTTTTTT.

The gene calls are TRBV29-1 and TRBJ2-1, with a possible D match to TRBD1 (5 bases). Germline V gene sequence: CDR1 SQVTM, CDR2 ANQGSEA. This CDR3 region has 13 residues. The ends were cut back, 0 bases at V and 9 bases at J, with 12 bases in the middle. CDR3 residues: CSVEDAGLSEQFF. As DNA, the CDR3 is TGCAGCGTTGAAGATGCAGGGCTGAGTGAGCAGTTCTTC.

This chain links TRBV9 with TRBJ2-5, with D hard to call. This CDR3 spans 16 amino acids. CDR1 is SGDLS, CDR2 YYNGEE, per germline. V dropped 4 bases and J dropped 4 bases, with 20 bases sitting between them. Written as DNA, the CDR3 is TGTGCCAGCAGCTCACCGCGACCAGAAGAGTTAGAGACCCAGTACTTC. Its translation: CASSSPRPEELETQYF.

A few counts support this clone. V and J are TRBV2 and TRBJ1-1, with D unresolved. The CDR3 is made up of 11 amino acids. V shed 5 bases and J shed 6 bases, with 7 bases lying between them. The germline CDR1 and CDR2 sequences are SNHLY and FYNNEI. CDR3 residues: CASSSSPEAFF. In DNA, the CDR3 is TGTGCCAGCAGTTCGTCCCCTGAAGCTTTCTTT.

The chain uses TRBV19 and TRBJ1-1; 9 nucleotides match TRBD1. CDR1 LNHDA and CDR2 SQIVND come from the germline V gene (reference sequence). The CDR3 covers 17 residues. With V trimmed by 2 bases and J by 2 bases, 9 bases remained unmatched. The CDR3 nucleotides read TGTGCCAGTAGTATAAGACCGGGACAGGGAGGAAACACTGAAGCTTTCTTT. This translates into CASSIRPGQGGNTEAFF.

The chain has TRBV25-1 and TRBJ2-1, with D possibly being TRBD2 (7 bases). CDR1 and CDR2 from the germline V gene are MGHDK and SYGVNS. This CDR3 is 16 amino acids long. Deletions cut 6 bases from V and 6 bases from J, with 21 bases between. The DNA for the CDR3 is TGTGCCAGCAGCGAGAGTGGGGGGGGCGGACGCAATGAGCAGTTCTTC. Translation: CASSESGGGGRNEQFF.

This clone appeared a single time. The V gene is TRBV28, the J gene TRBJ1-4; D may be TRBD1 (6 bases). The CDR3 loop spans 15 amino acids. V gave up 6 bases and J gave up 5 bases, with 16 bases separating them. Germline V lookup: CDR1 MDHEN, CDR2 SYDVKM. Written as DNA, the CDR3 is TGTGCCAGCAGCACCGACAGGACCCCAAATGAAAAACTGTTTTTT. It encodes CASSTDRTPNEKLFF.

The chain is built from TRBV10-3 and TRBJ2-5; 7 nucleotides agree with TRBD2. CDR1 is ENHRY and CDR2 is SYGVKD in the germline V gene. V lost 6 bases, J lost 4 bases, and 11 bases stayed unmatched. This CDR3 contains 15 residues. CDR3 residues: CAISIGQPGGETQYF. CDR3 coding DNA: TGTGCCATCAGCATCGGGCAACCGGGGGGAGAGACCCAGTACTTC.

About this clone: The junction departs from germline at one end; a sequencing error may be responsible. The rearrangement links TRBV7-7 to TRBJ2-3; 9 bases are shared with TRBD1. The germline V gene has CDR1 SSHAT and CDR2 FNYEAQ (reference sequence). CDR3 length equals 18 residues. The CDR3 here is CASSLDSIPGQGTDTQYF. The CDR3 coding sequence is TGTGCTAGCAGCTTAGACTCCATTCCGGGACAGGGTACAGATACGCAGTATTTT.

This chain connects TRBV7-2 to TRBJ1-2, with D possibly matching TRBD1 (6 bases). V was shortened by 5 bases and J by 2 bases, with 12 bases between the two germline ends. Per the germline V gene, CDR1 is SGHTA and CDR2 is FQGNSA. There are 14 residues in the CDR3. CDR3 region: CASSLGQGNYGYTF. Here the CDR3 DNA reads TGTGCCAGCAGCCTGGGGCAGGGGAACTATGGCTACACCTTC. Drawing the rest from reference TRBV7-2 and TRBJ1-2, the complete variable domain is GAGVSQSPSNKVTEKGKDVELRCDPISGHTALYWYRQSLGQGLEFLIYFQGNSAPDKSGLPSDRFSAERTGGSVSTLTIQRTQQEDSAVYLCASSLGQGNYGYTFGSGTRLTVV.